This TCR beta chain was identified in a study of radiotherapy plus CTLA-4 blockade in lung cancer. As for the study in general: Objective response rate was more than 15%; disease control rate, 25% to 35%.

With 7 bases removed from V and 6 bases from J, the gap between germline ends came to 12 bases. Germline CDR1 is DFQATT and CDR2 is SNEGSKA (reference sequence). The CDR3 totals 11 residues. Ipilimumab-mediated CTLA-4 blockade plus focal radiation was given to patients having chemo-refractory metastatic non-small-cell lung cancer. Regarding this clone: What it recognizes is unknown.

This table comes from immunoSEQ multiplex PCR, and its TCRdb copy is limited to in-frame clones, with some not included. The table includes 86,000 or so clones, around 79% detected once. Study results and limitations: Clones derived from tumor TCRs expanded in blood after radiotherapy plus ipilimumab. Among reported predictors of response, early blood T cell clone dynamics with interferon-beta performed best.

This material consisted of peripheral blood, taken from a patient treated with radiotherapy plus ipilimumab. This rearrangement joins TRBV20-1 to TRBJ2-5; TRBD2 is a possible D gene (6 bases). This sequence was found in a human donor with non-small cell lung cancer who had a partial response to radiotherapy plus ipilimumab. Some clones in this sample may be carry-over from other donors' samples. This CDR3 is CSGGDGKTQYF. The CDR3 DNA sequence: TGCAGTGGCGGGGATGGTAAGACCCAGTACTTC.